Following are 30 T cell receptor beta chains from one sample sequenced in a study of cytomegalovirus exposure and HLA in healthy donors. The PCR ran on 60 Vbeta and 13 Jbeta primers. The assay was immunoSEQ multiplex PCR, and TCRdb's table has in-frame clones only and misses some. This sample's table has over 100,000 clones. Sequencing was done on a sample of PBMCs. Receptors were obtained from a man aged 18-30 years in good health and CMV-seronegative.

The chain uses TRBV29-1 and TRBJ1-1, with 7 bases that match TRBD1. The germline CDR1 and CDR2 sequences are SQVTM and ANQGSEA. The ends lost 7 bases at V and 1 base at J; junction bases unmatched: 6. There are 13 residues in the CDR3. CDR3 sequence: CSGRQGSNTEAFF. Here the CDR3 DNA reads TGCAGCGGTAGACAGGGATCGAACACTGAAGCTTTCTTT.

The V call is TRBV10-1, the J call TRBJ2-7, with D possibly TRBD1 on 6 matching bases. Germline V gene data show CDR1 as WNHNN and CDR2 as SYGVQD (reference sequence). The V end lost 0 bases, the J end lost 5 bases, and 20 bases lay between the germline ends. The length of the CDR3 is 17 residues. The CDR3 sequence is CASSESRTVRFGNEQYF. CDR3 nucleotides: TGCGCCAGCAGTGAGTCGAGGACAGTAAGGTTTGGGAACGAGCAGTACTTC.

The chain uses TRBV11-2 and TRBJ1-2; D is perhaps TRBD1 (6 bases). The CDR3 is 15 residues long. V was cut by 5 bases and J by 4 bases, with 17 bases left in between. In germline, CDR1 is SGHAT, CDR2 FQNNGV. The CDR3 is CASSVALQGAYGYTF. The CDR3 bases are TGTGCCAGCAGCGTTGCTTTACAGGGCGCCTATGGCTACACCTTC.

The chain is built from TRBV4-3 and TRBJ2-2; unclear D gene. V was clipped by 3 bases and J by 0 bases, with 8 bases between them. The length of the CDR3 is 15 residues. Germline CDR1 reads LGHNA; CDR2 reads YSLEER. CDR3 in DNA: TGCGCCAGCAGCCACGGGTATCCGAACACCGGGGAGCTGTTTTTT. Translation: CASSHGYPNTGELFF.

The V call is TRBV6-5, the J call TRBJ2-7, with a possible D match to TRBD1 (6 bases). The germline CDR1 and CDR2 sequences are MNHEY and SVGAGI. This CDR3 is built from 13 residues. V was trimmed by 6 bases and J by 1 base, leaving 10 bases between them. The DNA of the CDR3 is TGTGCCAGCAGCCTTGACAGGTCCTACGAGCAGTACTTC. Protein product: CASSLDRSYEQYF.

V usage is TRBV11-3 and J usage is TRBJ2-7; 9 bases are shared with TRBD2. Germline V CDR1 and CDR2: SGHNT, YENEEA. The CDR3 runs to 17 residues. V lost 4 bases and J lost 4; bases outside the gene matches: 14. CDR3 coding DNA: TGTGCCAGCAGCTCAAACCGAGTAGCGGGAGTGCAGTACGAGCAGTACTTC. Encoded protein: CASSSNRVAGVQYEQYF.

The chain links TRBV30 to TRBJ2-7, with TRBD1 as a possible D gene (6 bases). This CDR3 spans 12 amino acids. Germline CDR1 reads GTSNPN; CDR2 reads SVGIG (reference sequence). Deletions cut 2 bases from V and 3 bases from J, with 8 bases between. The CDR3 DNA follows: TGTGCCTGGAGTCCACAGGGCTACGAGCAGTACTTC. Translation: CAWSPQGYEQYF.

The V gene is TRBV11-1, the J gene TRBJ1-5; TRBD1 agrees at 10 bases. Germline CDR1 and CDR2: SGHAT and FQDESV (reference sequence). CDR3 length: 14 amino acids. V lost 5 bases, J lost 3 bases, and 1 base stayed unmatched. This chain's CDR3 is CASSGTGDNQPQHF. The CDR3 DNA reads as TGTGCCAGCAGCGGGACAGGGGACAATCAGCCCCAGCATTTT.

V usage is TRBV5-1 and J usage is TRBJ1-6; D uncertain. The V end was cut by 0 bases, the J end by 7 bases, with 11 bases between. The CDR3 contains 15 residues. CDR1 is SGHRS, CDR2 YFSETQ, per germline. Here the CDR3 DNA reads TGCGCCAGCAGCTTGGGCAGCGAGAAAAATTCACCCCTCCACTTT. Its protein is CASSLGSEKNSPLHF. Filled out from reference TRBV5-1 and TRBJ1-6, the complete variable domain reads KAGVTQTPRYLIKTRGQQVTLSCSPISGHRSVSWYQQTPGQGLQFLFEYFSETQRNKGNFPGRFSGRQFSNSRSEMNVSTLELGDSALYLCASSLGSEKNSPLHFGNGTRLTVT.

The chain combines TRBV7-2 with TRBJ2-7; no clear D. This CDR3 contains 14 residues. Germline V gene lookup returns CDR1 SGHTA and CDR2 FQGNSA. V was shortened by 0 bases and J by 0 bases, with 6 bases between the two germline ends. Here the CDR3 DNA reads TGTGCCAGCAGCTTAGCTGTGAGCTCCTACGAGCAGTACTTC. This codes for CASSLAVSSYEQYF.

CDR3 nucleotides: TGTGCCAGCTCACGAGCGGGAGGGCCTTTGGAGACAGATACGCAGTATTTT. Amino acids: CASSRAGGPLETDTQYF. The chain carries TRBV18 and TRBJ2-3, with 10 positions matching TRBD2. The J segment lost 3 bases and the V segment lost 4 bases, leaving 10 bases of the junction unmatched. This CDR3 region has 17 residues. CDR1 KGHSH and CDR2 LQKENI come from the germline V gene.

The chain is built from TRBV27 and TRBJ2-2, with D unresolved. The CDR3 has 14 amino acids. V was clipped by 3 bases and J by 3 bases, with 8 bases between them. CDR1 and CDR2 from the germline V gene are MNHEY and SMNVEV (reference sequence). The CDR3 loop is CASSLSADTGELFF. The CDR3 DNA is TGTGCCAGCAGTTTGTCCGCGGACACCGGGGAGCTGTTTTTT.

The gene calls are TRBV5-5 and TRBJ2-3, with TRBD2 as a possible D gene (5 bases). The length of the CDR3 is 16 residues. Germline-derived CDR1 and CDR2 are SGHKS and YYEKEE (reference sequence). Trimming took 0 bases from V and 2 from J, leaving 13 bases between them. In DNA form, the CDR3 reads TGTGCCAGCAGCTTGGGAGCTAGCCGCATCACAGATACGCAGTATTTT. It yields the protein CASSLGASRITDTQYF.

The rearrangement uses TRBV7-8 and TRBJ1-5; D may be TRBD1 (5 bases). Trimming pared 8 bases from V and 3 bases from J, leaving 14 bases between. This CDR3 is 14 amino acids long. Germline V lookup: CDR1 SGHVS, CDR2 FQNEAQ. The CDR3 coding sequence is TGTGCCAGCCTCCAGGGCCGGATCAATCAGCCCCAGCATTTT. Its protein is CASLQGRINQPQHF.

The J gene is TRBJ1-2, the V gene TRBV10-1; D is uncertain. Germline V lookup: CDR1 WNHNN, CDR2 SYGVQD (reference sequence). The CDR3 is 16 amino acids. Trimming left V 2 bases short and J 0 bases short, with 13 bases between. The CDR3 here is CASSEDPRGSNYGYTF. The CDR3 nucleotides are TGCGCCAGCAGTGAGGACCCCCGGGGATCTAACTATGGCTACACCTTC.

The gene calls are TRBV27 and TRBJ1-4; D is ambiguous. Germline V gives CDR1 MNHEY, CDR2 SMNVEV (reference sequence). CDR3 length: 15 residues. Trimming stripped 5 bases from V and 0 bases from J, with 10 bases between. This CDR3 is CASSPSDATNEKLFF. CDR3 coding DNA: TGTGCCAGCAGTCCTTCAGATGCAACTAATGAAAAACTGTTTTTT.

The chain is built from TRBV14 and TRBJ1-1; the match to TRBD1 covers 8 bases. CDR3 length equals 13 residues. J was trimmed by 5 bases and V by 4 bases; bases with no gene match: 3. The germline V gene has CDR1 SGHDN and CDR2 FVKESK. DNA for the CDR3: TGTGCCAGCAGCCTTAACAGGGGGACTGAAGCTTTCTTT. Amino acid sequence: CASSLNRGTEAFF. Full variable domain (remainder filled in from reference TRBV14 and TRBJ1-1): EAGVTQFPSHSVIEKGQTVTLRCDPISGHDNLYWYRRVMGKEIKFLLHFVKESKQDESGMPNNRFLAERTGGTYSTLKVQPAELEDSGVYFCASSLNRGTEAFFGQGTRLTVV.

This chain joins TRBV10-1 and TRBJ1-4, with D maybe TRBD1 (5 bases). Trimming cost V 3 bases and J 0 bases, with 23 bases left between them. CDR1 and CDR2 (germline): WNHNN, SYGVQD (reference sequence). The CDR3 totals 20 residues. The CDR3 region is CASSDQAPGDRDATNEKLFF. CDR3 bases: TGCGCCAGCAGTGACCAAGCTCCGGGGGACCGCGATGCAACTAATGAAAAACTGTTTTTT.

This chain links TRBV18 with TRBJ2-7, with D perhaps matching TRBD2 (5 bases). The germline V gene has CDR1 KGHSH and CDR2 LQKENI. This CDR3 region has 16 residues. V lost 6 bases to trimming and J lost 0 bases, with 18 bases between them. Here the CDR3 DNA reads TGTGCCAGCTCCCCGCTACCTAGCCTAAGCTCCTACGAGCAGTACTTC. Translated, it gives CASSPLPSLSSYEQYF.

J is TRBJ2-3 and V is TRBV6-4, with D unresolved. The CDR3 contains 13 residues. The germline gives CDR1 MRHNA, CDR2 SNTAGT. V lost 3 bases to trimming and J lost 8 bases, with 12 bases between them. CDR3 nucleotide sequence: TGTGCCAGCAGTGAAACCGGAGCAAGTACGCAGTATTTT. Protein: CASSETGASTQYF.

The chain links TRBV5-6 to TRBJ2-2; the D is unclear. The CDR3 is made up of 14 amino acids. CDR1 SGHDT and CDR2 YYEEEE come from the germline V gene. The germline V and J ends were trimmed by 7 bases and 5 bases, with 15 bases remaining between them. The CDR3 DNA follows: TGTGCCAGCCACAGAGAAGCCAGAACCGGGGAGCTGTTTTTT. Translation: CASHREARTGELFF.

The rearrangement joins TRBV16 to TRBJ2-7; TRBD1 might be the D (5 bases). Germline V CDR1 and CDR2: KGHSY, FQNENV. V lost 4 bases and J 5 bases, leaving 15 bases between the germline ends. This CDR3 spans 14 amino acids. CDR3 coding DNA: TGTGCCAGCAGCCCCGGCCTGACAGTGGACGAGCAGTACTTC. Translating gives CASSPGLTVDEQYF.

This sequence joins TRBV5-1 and TRBJ2-2, with 10 bases identical to TRBD1. This CDR3 has 15 amino acids. The ends lost 0 bases at V and 6 bases at J; junction bases unmatched: 2. CDR1 is SGHRS and CDR2 is YFSETQ in the germline V gene. The CDR3 nucleotides read TGCGCCAGCAGCTTGGAGGGACAGGGGTCCGGGGAGCTGTTTTTT. Encoded protein: CASSLEGQGSGELFF. Supplemented by reference TRBV5-1 and TRBJ2-2, the full variable domain reads KAGVTQTPRYLIKTRGQQVTLSCSPISGHRSVSWYQQTPGQGLQFLFEYFSETQRNKGNFPGRFSGRQFSNSRSEMNVSTLELGDSALYLCASSLEGQGSGELFFGEGSRLTVL.

CDR3 DNA sequence: TGCAGCGTTCTCACCGGGGAGCTGTTTTTT. This encodes CSVLTGELFF. This rearrangement joins TRBV29-1 to TRBJ2-2; D gene unclear. Germline assignment: CDR1 SQVTM and CDR2 ANQGSEA. This CDR3 region has 10 residues. Trimming removed 5 bases from V and 4 bases from J, with 2 bases in between.

The chain has TRBV7-3 and TRBJ2-3; D ambiguous. Between the trimmed V and J ends, which lost 4 bases and 8 bases, there was a span of 10 bases. CDR3 length: 12 amino acids. Germline V gene data show CDR1 as SGHTA and CDR2 as FQGTGA. The CDR3 nucleotides are TGTGCCAGCAGCTCCCCAGGCAGTACGCAGTATTTT. Its protein is CASSSPGSTQYF.

This chain uses TRBV21-1 with TRBJ2-1; the table's D call TRBD2 went unverified against the DNA. TRBV21-1 is shown as a pseudogene. CDR3 length: 17 amino acids. The CDR3 protein is CASSTLAEPTSYNEQFF. The DNA for the CDR3 is TGTGCCAGCAGCACACTAGCGGAACCTACCTCCTACAATGAGCAGTTCTTC.

This chain connects TRBV27 to TRBJ2-7; a possible D gene is TRBD1 (5 bases). Trimming took off 3 bases at V and 4 bases at J, with 16 bases between the two ends. The CDR3 covers 15 residues. Per the germline V gene, CDR1 is MNHEY and CDR2 is SMNVEV (reference sequence). This CDR3 reads CASSLLVTGPYEQYF. Here the CDR3 DNA reads TGTGCCAGCAGTTTGTTAGTAACAGGACCATACGAGCAGTACTTC.

CDR3 bases: TGCAGCGTTGTGACTAGCGGCAGGAAAGGCAATGAGCAGTTCTTC. This gives the protein CSVVTSGRKGNEQFF. The chain combines TRBV29-1 with TRBJ2-1; 9 nucleotides line up with TRBD2. V lost 4 bases to trimming and J lost 6 bases; unmatched junction nucleotides: 10. CDR1 SQVTM and CDR2 ANQGSEA come from the germline V gene. The CDR3 has 15 amino acids.

This chain uses TRBV4-2 with TRBJ1-6; TRBD1 is a possible D gene (5 bases). Trimming pared 1 base from V and 6 bases from J, leaving 10 bases between. The CDR3 has 15 residues. CDR1 and CDR2 from the germline V gene are LGHNA and YNFKEQ. This CDR3 is CASSQGQGPNSPLHF. The CDR3 DNA follows: TGTGCCAGCAGCCAAGGTCAGGGCCCTAATTCACCCCTCCACTTT.

V gene TRBV19 combines with J gene TRBJ1-2; D unclear. CDR3 length: 12 amino acids. V dropped 7 bases and J dropped 7 bases, with 13 bases sitting between them. CDR1 and CDR2 (germline): LNHDA, SQIVND (reference sequence). CDR3 sequence: CASTSRAGGYTF. The CDR3 DNA reads TGTGCCAGTACCTCCCGGGCGGGTGGCTACACCTTC.